What follows are 27 T cell receptor beta chains derived from one specimen sequenced in a study of blood T cell repertoires in COVID-19. TCRdb's table, derived via immunoSEQ multiplex PCR, lists solely in-frame clones and lacks some. The sample includes a few hundred thousand clones, 80% to 90% of them seen just once. Sequenced sample: peripheral blood. These receptors were collected from a man between 60 and 75 years old with acute or convalescent COVID-19.

V gene TRBV28 combines with J gene TRBJ1-2; TRBD1 agrees at 10 bases. The CDR3 contains 13 residues. Losses at the gene ends were 10 bases for V and 4 bases for J; bases not matched to a gene: 6. CDR1 is MDHEN and CDR2 is SYDVKM in the germline V gene. CDR3 nucleotides: TGTGCCATACCGGGACAGGGGACCTATGGCTACACCTTC. This encodes CAIPGQGTYGYTF.

J is TRBJ2-1 and V is TRBV6-5; maybe TRBD2 (6 bases). Trimming took off 6 bases at V and 8 bases at J, with 20 bases between the two ends. This CDR3 contains 15 residues. The germline gives CDR1 MNHEY, CDR2 SVGAGI. The CDR3 region is CASRPGLASRDEQFF. CDR3 coding DNA: TGTGCCAGCAGGCCCGGCCTAGCGTCTCGGGATGAGCAGTTCTTC.

The rearrangement links TRBV19 to TRBJ1-1; 8 bases agree with TRBD1. Germline V gene data show CDR1 as LNHDA and CDR2 as SQIVND (reference sequence). V shed 5 bases, J shed 2 bases, and the junction held 7 bases outside the gene matches. The CDR3 loop spans 15 amino acids. The CDR3 DNA reads as TGTGCCAGTAGTCCCCGGACAGGGTTTAACACTGAAGCTTTCTTT. This gives the protein CASSPRTGFNTEAFF.

The chain combines TRBV28 with TRBJ1-2, with 8 bases fitting TRBD1. The ends lost 5 bases at V and 5 bases at J; junction bases unmatched: 7. The CDR3 contains 14 residues. Looked up from germline, CDR1 is MDHEN and CDR2 is SYDVKM. The CDR3 protein is CASSRIRGLYGYTF. The CDR3 DNA reads as TGTGCCAGCAGTAGAATCAGGGGGCTTTATGGCTACACCTTC.

This sequence joins TRBV3-1 (or the pseudogene TRBV3-2) and TRBJ2-7; TRBD1 is a possible D gene (6 bases). The CDR3 extends over 18 amino acids. Trimming pared 4 bases from V and 4 bases from J, leaving 26 bases between. CDR1 and CDR2 from the germline V gene are LGHDT and YNNKEL (reference sequence). The CDR3 region has the DNA TGTGCCAGCAGCCGCCACCCCGGGACAAGAGTCGATTTTTACGAGCAGTACTTC. Its translation: CASSRHPGTRVDFYEQYF.

The rearrangement uses TRBV6-5 and TRBJ1-2; D perhaps matches TRBD1 (6 bases). Germline V gives CDR1 MNHEY, CDR2 SVGAGI. This CDR3 is built from 15 residues. Trimming took off 5 bases at V and 1 base at J, with 14 bases between the two ends. CDR3 in amino acids: CASSPTGLYNYGYTF. In DNA, the CDR3 is TGTGCCAGCAGTCCCACAGGGCTCTATAACTATGGCTACACCTTC.

The chain uses TRBV3-1 (or the pseudogene TRBV3-2) and TRBJ1-2, with D uncertain. This CDR3 is 16 amino acids long. V shed 0 bases and J shed 4 bases, with 15 bases lying between them. The germline V gene has CDR1 LGHDT and CDR2 YNNKEL (reference sequence). The CDR3 DNA sequence: TGTGCCAGCAGCCAAGATGGAGGGTTCTCGGGCTATGGCTACACCTTC. Its translation: CASSQDGGFSGYGYTF.

The chain joins TRBV27 to TRBJ2-3; 12 bases fit TRBD2. Per the germline V gene, CDR1 is MNHEY and CDR2 is SMNVEV (reference sequence). The CDR3 runs to 16 residues. V lost 5 bases to trimming and J lost 6 bases; unmatched junction nucleotides: 9. The CDR3 region is CASSLTSGRFWDTQYF. The DNA of the CDR3 is TGTGCCAGCAGTCTCACTAGCGGGAGGTTTTGGGATACGCAGTATTTT.

V and J are TRBV7-8 and TRBJ1-5; TRBD1 aligns across 8 bases. The length of the CDR3 is 16 residues. Unmatched junction bases numbered 5, after V lost 4 bases and J lost 0 bases. Germline V gene data show CDR1 as SGHVS and CDR2 as FQNEAQ. Here the CDR3 DNA reads TGTGCCAGCAGCTCTTGGACAGGGTATAGCAATCAGCCCCAGCATTTT. Amino acid sequence: CASSSWTGYSNQPQHF.

The V gene is TRBV27, the J gene TRBJ2-1; 10 nucleotides agree with TRBD1. This CDR3 has 17 residues. The V and J ends lost 6 bases and 6 bases, in that order; junction bases with no gene match: 14. Germline V gives CDR1 MNHEY, CDR2 SMNVEV (reference sequence). CDR3 amino acids: CASRHRGGGQGGNEQFF. As DNA, the CDR3 is TGTGCCAGCAGGCACAGGGGAGGTGGACAGGGGGGCAATGAGCAGTTCTTC.

This chain uses TRBV18 with TRBJ2-5; 11 positions match TRBD2. Looked up from germline, CDR1 is KGHSH and CDR2 is LQKENI. This CDR3 is 17 amino acids long. V trimming: 0 bases; J trimming: 5 bases; junction bases outside the gene matches: 8. CDR3 in amino acids: CASSPPKTSGEGETQYF. The CDR3 coding sequence is TGTGCCAGCTCACCACCCAAGACTAGCGGGGAGGGGGAGACCCAGTACTTC. Complete variable domain (other parts from reference TRBV18 and TRBJ2-5): NAGVMQNPRHLVRRRGQEARLRCSPMKGHSHVYWYRQLPEEGLKFMVYLQKENIIDESGMPKERFSAEFPKEGPSILRIQQVVRGDSAAYFCASSPPKTSGEGETQYFGPGTRLLVL.

The chain links TRBV30 to TRBJ2-5; TRBD2 matches 12 bases. With V trimmed by 2 bases and J by 5 bases, 12 bases remained unmatched. The CDR3 loop spans 17 amino acids. The V gene's germline CDR1 is GTSNPN and CDR2 SVGIG (reference sequence). CDR3 nucleotides: TGTGCCTGGAGTCTTAAGGCCCTAGCGGGGGGGCGTGAGACCCAGTACTTC. The encoded protein is CAWSLKALAGGRETQYF.

This chain joins TRBV4-3 and TRBJ2-2, with a possible D match to TRBD2 (5 bases). The V end was cut by 4 bases, the J end by 1 base, with 13 bases between. CDR3 size: 16 residues. Per germline, CDR1 LGHNA and CDR2 YSLEER. The CDR3, as DNA: TGCGCCAGCAGCCTCCTCGGAGGCGGGAACACCGGGGAGCTGTTTTTT. Translated: CASSLLGGGNTGELFF.

The V and J genes are TRBV10-3 and TRBJ1-5; TRBD1 might be the D (6 bases). The CDR3 consists of 14 residues. V lost 4 bases to trimming and J lost 1 base, with 8 bases between them. Germline V lookup: CDR1 ENHRY, CDR2 SYGVKD. The CDR3 DNA follows: TGTGCCATCAGTGCGACAGGAAGCAATCAGCCCCAGCATTTT. Protein: CAISATGSNQPQHF.

The chain joins TRBV7-9 to TRBJ2-7, with D possibly matching TRBD1 (6 bases). Per the germline V gene, CDR1 is SEHNR and CDR2 is FQNEAQ (reference sequence). V was clipped by 4 bases and J by 2 bases, with 12 bases between them. The CDR3 totals 14 residues. The CDR3, as DNA: TGTGCCAGCAGCTCCCGGGACAATGCCTACGAGCAGTACTTC. Encoded protein: CASSSRDNAYEQYF.

V gene TRBV5-1 combines with J gene TRBJ2-5; D might be TRBD1 (5 bases). CDR1 is SGHRS, CDR2 YFSETQ, per germline. The V end lost 0 bases, the J end lost 2 bases, and 5 bases lay between the germline ends. This CDR3 has 13 amino acids. CDR3 sequence reads: CASSLGQQETQYF. Written as DNA, the CDR3 is TGCGCCAGCAGCTTGGGACAGCAAGAGACCCAGTACTTC.

V is TRBV15 and J is TRBJ2-2; 7 bases are shared with TRBD1. After removal of 5 bases from V and 1 base from J, the junction contained 1 base not matched to a gene. Germline assignment: CDR1 LNHNV and CDR2 YYDKDF (reference sequence). The CDR3 contains 14 residues. The CDR3 nucleotides read TGTGCCACCAGCCGGGACAGGAACACCGGGGAGCTGTTTTTT. It is translated as CATSRDRNTGELFF.

The V call is TRBV7-9, the J call TRBJ1-5, with a weak D call TRBD1 (5 bases). V was cut by 4 bases and J by 4 bases, with 11 bases left in between. Germline V CDR1 and CDR2: SEHNR, FQNEAQ (reference sequence). This CDR3 contains 14 residues. The CDR3 bases are TGTGCCAGCAGCTCATCCGGGACTAATCAGCCCCAGCATTTT. It codes for CASSSSGTNQPQHF.

This chain uses TRBV7-9 with TRBJ2-1, with 12 bases identical to TRBD2. V gave up 5 bases and J gave up 4 bases; unmatched junction bases: 9. The CDR3 has 17 residues. Germline lookup yields CDR1 SEHNR and CDR2 FQNEAQ (reference sequence). CDR3 sequence reads: CASSPNPGTSGYNEQFF. Here the CDR3 DNA reads TGTGCCAGCAGCCCCAACCCCGGGACTAGCGGGTACAATGAGCAGTTCTTC.

The J gene is TRBJ2-7, the V gene TRBV4-1; 11 bases are a match to TRBD2. The J segment lost 7 bases and the V segment lost 0 bases, leaving 11 bases of the junction unmatched. CDR3 length equals 17 residues. Germline values: CDR1 MGHRA, CDR2 YSYEKL. In DNA form, the CDR3 reads TGCGCCAGCAGCCAAGAGCCTACTAGCGGGAGAGCGGGTGAGCAGTACTTC. It translates to CASSQEPTSGRAGEQYF.

The gene calls are TRBV6-1 and TRBJ1-2, with 9 bases fitting TRBD1. V lost 3 bases and J lost 0; bases outside the gene matches: 5. CDR1 and CDR2 (germline): MNHNS, SASEGT. This CDR3 is built from 16 residues. For the CDR3, the DNA is TGTGCCAGCAGTGAGGACAGGGGCCATTCTAACTATGGCTACACCTTC. It encodes CASSEDRGHSNYGYTF.

This clone was recorded a few times. This chain links TRBV6-5 with TRBJ2-7, with D possibly being TRBD1 (6 bases). The germline gives CDR1 MNHEY, CDR2 SVGAGI. Trimming stripped 3 bases from V and 2 bases from J, with 14 bases between. This CDR3 spans 15 amino acids. CDR3 loop: CASSYGLGGAYEQYF. The CDR3 DNA is TGTGCCAGCAGTTATGGGTTAGGGGGAGCCTACGAGCAGTACTTC.

The rearrangement joins TRBV7-2 to TRBJ2-5, with a weak D call TRBD2 (6 bases). The CDR3 spans 13 residues. In germline, CDR1 is SGHTA, CDR2 FQGNSA. Trimming took 3 bases from V and 5 from J, leaving 10 bases between them. CDR3: CASSLDYYETQYF. CDR3 in DNA: TGTGCCAGCAGCTTGGACTATTATGAGACCCAGTACTTC.

The V call is TRBV4-1, the J call TRBJ1-3; tentative D call: TRBD1 (5 bases). The CDR3 length is 14 residues. V shed 4 bases and J shed 4 bases, with 11 bases lying between them. Germline loops: CDR1 MGHRA, CDR2 YSYEKL. CDR3: CASSLRGSGNTIYF. The CDR3 DNA reads TGCGCCAGCAGCCTAAGGGGATCCGGAAACACCATATATTTT.

The CDR3: CASVGGWTASQETQYF. The CDR3 nucleotides are TGTGCCAGCGTAGGGGGCTGGACAGCATCCCAAGAGACCCAGTACTTC. The chain employs TRBV7-9 and TRBJ2-5, with TRBD1 matching 7 bases. This CDR3 has 16 amino acids. Germline V CDR1 and CDR2: SEHNR, FQNEAQ (reference sequence). With 8 bases clipped from V and 1 base from J, the junction kept 13 bases outside the gene matches.

The chain couples TRBV5-1 to TRBJ2-7; D uncertain. V lost 0 bases and J lost 0, with 7 bases in between. This CDR3 contains 14 residues. The germline gives CDR1 SGHRS, CDR2 YFSETQ. For the CDR3, the DNA is TGCGCCAGCAGCTTGGGGCAGGCCTCCTACGAGCAGTACTTC. This codes for CASSLGQASYEQYF.

The genes are TRBV9 and TRBJ2-3, with D possibly being TRBD2 (7 bases). In germline, CDR1 is SGDLS, CDR2 YYNGEE. Trimming shortened V by 3 bases and J by 2 bases, and 13 bases separated the two germline ends. This CDR3 region has 15 residues. CDR3 loop: CASSAYGGLTDTQYF. The CDR3 nucleotides are TGTGCCAGCAGCGCTTACGGGGGGCTCACAGATACGCAGTATTTT.